This T cell receptor (beta chain) was obtained from a study of T cells in Graves' hyperthyroidism and ophthalmopathy. There were TCR beta CDR3 regions amplified from RNA transcripts. The TCR CDR3 first-round RT-PCR relied on the HTBI primer set. From the multiplex PCR reads, TCRdb called clonotypes with MiXCR, one entry per CDR3 protein. The data contain some 580,000 distinct CDR3 sequences, approximately 15% of them seen just once; the ten biggest clones take up more than 3%. Trimming removed 6 bases at V and 6 bases at J, with 20 bases between. Looked up from germline, CDR1 is DFQATT and CDR2 is SNEGSKA (reference sequence). The CDR3 totals 14 residues.

The receptor was isolated from a woman aged 40 to 50 with Graves' ophthalmopathy. Material: blood. This chain uses TRBV20-1 with TRBJ1-2; possible D gene TRBD1, 5 bases. CDR3 sequence: CSARYLTGGNGYTF. The CDR3 DNA is TGCAGTGCGAGGTACCTCACTGGGGGTAATGGCTACACCTTC.